This TCR beta chain was documented in a study of cytomegalovirus exposure and HLA in healthy donors. Note on this clone: Antigen: not known.

Primers included in the PCR were 60 Vbeta and 13 Jbeta primers. The data were produced by immunoSEQ multiplex PCR, yet TCRdb's version contains in-frame clones alone and is incomplete. The table shows nearly 200,000 clones, with around 87% occurring only once. Trimming removed 1 base at V and 1 base at J, with 10 bases between. This CDR3 comprises 15 residues. The V gene's germline CDR1 is SGHDT and CDR2 YYEEEE. Study-level points and caveats: Judged likely to be a sequencing artifact was a cluster of highly shared sequence variants.

Sequencing used PBMCs. This chain joins TRBV5-6 and TRBJ2-3, with a possible D match to TRBD1 (5 bases). This TCR came from a man between 25 and 39 years old in good health and CMV-seronegative. The CDR3 bases are TGTGCCAGCAGCTTGCCAGGGTTTGGCACAGATACGCAGTATTTT. Translating gives CASSLPGFGTDTQYF. Together with reference TRBV5-6 and TRBJ2-3, the CDR3 gives the full variable domain: DAGVTQSPTHLIKTRGQQVTLRCSPKSGHDTVSWYQQALGQGPQFIFQYYEEEERQRGNFPDRFSGHQFPNYSSELNVNALLLGDSALYLCASSLPGFGTDTQYFGPGTRLTVL.